Described below is a single T cell receptor (beta chain) sequence and its context. Antigen specificity is unknown. This sample stems from a study of T cell responses to AZD1222 COVID-19 vaccine. The study, taken as a whole, reports: Researchers report vaccine-associated CD4 TCRs spanning spike, with dominance at 160-218 and 743-854.

This CDR3 spans 12 amino acids. V lost 3 bases to trimming and J lost 6 bases, with 8 bases between them. Germline values: CDR1 MNHNY, CDR2 SVGAGI (reference sequence). Measured with immunoSEQ multiplex PCR; TCRdb has only the in-frame clones, and not every one. The table has about 47,000 clones, roughly 84% seen once. The sequenced sample was peripheral blood, obtained on day 0 of MenACWY control vaccination. This sequence originates from an adult in good health. This rearrangement joins TRBV6-6 to TRBJ1-2; no firm D call. This CDR3 is CASSYSGDGYTF. CDR3 nucleotide sequence: TGTGCCAGCAGTTATTCTGGAGATGGCTACACCTTC.